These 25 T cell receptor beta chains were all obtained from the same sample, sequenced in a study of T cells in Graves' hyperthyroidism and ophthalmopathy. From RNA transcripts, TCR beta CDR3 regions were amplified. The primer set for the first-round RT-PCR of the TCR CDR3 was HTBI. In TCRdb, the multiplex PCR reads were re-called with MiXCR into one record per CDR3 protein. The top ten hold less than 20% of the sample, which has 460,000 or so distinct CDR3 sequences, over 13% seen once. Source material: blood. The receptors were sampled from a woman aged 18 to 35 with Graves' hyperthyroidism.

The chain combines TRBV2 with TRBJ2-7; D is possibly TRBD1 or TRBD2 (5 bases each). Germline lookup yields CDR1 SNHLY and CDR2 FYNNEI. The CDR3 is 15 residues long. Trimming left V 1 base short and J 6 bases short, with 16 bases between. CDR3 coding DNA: TGTGCCAGCAGTGAAGGTCAGGGAGTAATGGGCGAGCAGTACTTC. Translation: CASSEGQGVMGEQYF.

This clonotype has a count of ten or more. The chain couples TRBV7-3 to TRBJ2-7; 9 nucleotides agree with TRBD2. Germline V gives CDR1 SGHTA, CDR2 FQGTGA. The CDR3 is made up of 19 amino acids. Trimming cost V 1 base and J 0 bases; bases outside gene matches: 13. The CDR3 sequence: CASSLKGGSSGGSSYEQYF. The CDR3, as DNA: TGTGCCAGCAGCTTAAAGGGAGGGTCCAGCGGGGGGAGCTCCTACGAGCAGTACTTC.

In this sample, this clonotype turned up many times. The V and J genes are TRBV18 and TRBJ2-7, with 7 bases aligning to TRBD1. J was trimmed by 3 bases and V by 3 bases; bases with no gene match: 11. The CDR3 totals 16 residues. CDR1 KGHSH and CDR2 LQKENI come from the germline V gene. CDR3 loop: CASSPLRGQTVYEQYF. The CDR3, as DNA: TGTGCCAGCTCACCTCTTAGGGGACAGACGGTCTACGAGCAGTACTTC.

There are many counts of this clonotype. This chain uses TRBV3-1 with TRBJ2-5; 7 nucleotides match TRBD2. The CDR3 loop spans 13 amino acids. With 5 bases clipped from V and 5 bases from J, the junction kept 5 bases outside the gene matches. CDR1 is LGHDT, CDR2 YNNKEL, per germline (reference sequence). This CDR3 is CASSFVGGETQYF. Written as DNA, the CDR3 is TGTGCCAGCAGCTTTGTGGGGGGGGAGACCCAGTACTTC.

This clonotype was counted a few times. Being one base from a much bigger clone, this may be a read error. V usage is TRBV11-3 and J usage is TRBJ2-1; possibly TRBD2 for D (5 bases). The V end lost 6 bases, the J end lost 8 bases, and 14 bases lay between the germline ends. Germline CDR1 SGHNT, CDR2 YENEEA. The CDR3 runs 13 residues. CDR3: CASSPRGGDEQFF. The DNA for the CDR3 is TGTGCCAGCAGTCCACGTGGAGGCGATGAGCAGTTCTTC.

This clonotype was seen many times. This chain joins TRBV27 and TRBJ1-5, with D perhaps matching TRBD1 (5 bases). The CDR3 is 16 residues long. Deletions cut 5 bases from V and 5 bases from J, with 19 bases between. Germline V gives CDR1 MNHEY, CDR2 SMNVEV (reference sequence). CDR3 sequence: CASSLTRVSTDQPQHF. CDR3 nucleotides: TGTGCCAGCAGTCTCACCAGGGTATCGACCGATCAGCCCCAGCATTTT.

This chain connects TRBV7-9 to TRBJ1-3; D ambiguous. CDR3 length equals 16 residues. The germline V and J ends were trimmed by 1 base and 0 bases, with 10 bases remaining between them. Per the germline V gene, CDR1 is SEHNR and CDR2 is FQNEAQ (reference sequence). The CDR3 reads CASSLVAAPSGNTIYF. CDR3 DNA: TGTGCCAGCAGCTTAGTTGCGGCCCCCTCTGGAAACACCATATATTTT.

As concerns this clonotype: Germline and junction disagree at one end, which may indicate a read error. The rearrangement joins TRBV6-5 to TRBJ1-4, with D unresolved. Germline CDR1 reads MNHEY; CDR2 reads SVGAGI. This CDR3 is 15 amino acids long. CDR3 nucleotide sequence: TGTGCCAGCAGTCACTCTTATGCAACTAATGAAAAACTGTTTTTT. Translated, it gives CASSHSYATNEKLFF.

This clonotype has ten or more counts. The CDR3 DNA follows: TGTGCCAGCAGCTTCCAAGGGGAAGTTGGCTACACCTTC. Its translation is CASSFQGEVGYTF. The chain is built from TRBV7-2 and TRBJ1-2, with D tentatively TRBD1 (5 bases). Germline CDR1 reads SGHTA; CDR2 reads FQGNSA. The CDR3 has 13 amino acids. V was trimmed by 3 bases and J by 7 bases, leaving 12 bases between them.

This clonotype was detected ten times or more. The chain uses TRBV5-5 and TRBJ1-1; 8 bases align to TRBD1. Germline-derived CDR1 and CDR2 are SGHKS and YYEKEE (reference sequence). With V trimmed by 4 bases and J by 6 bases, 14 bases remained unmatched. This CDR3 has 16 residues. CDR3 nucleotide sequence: TGTGCCAGCAGCAGGTACAGGGGGGGATATAACCCTGAAGCTTTCTTT. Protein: CASSRYRGGYNPEAFF.

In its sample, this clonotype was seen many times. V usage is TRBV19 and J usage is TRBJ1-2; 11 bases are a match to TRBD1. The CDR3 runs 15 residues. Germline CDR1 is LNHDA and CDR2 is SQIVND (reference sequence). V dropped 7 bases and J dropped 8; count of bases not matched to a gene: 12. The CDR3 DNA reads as TGTGCCAGTATGATGGACAGGGGGCGATTCTACGGCTACACCTTC. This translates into CASMMDRGRFYGYTF.

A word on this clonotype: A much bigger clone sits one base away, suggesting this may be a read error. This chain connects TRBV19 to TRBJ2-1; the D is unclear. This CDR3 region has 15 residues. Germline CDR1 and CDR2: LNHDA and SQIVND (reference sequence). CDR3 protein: CATSLGYLPYNEQFF. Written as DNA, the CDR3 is TGTGCCACTAGTCTAGGGTACTTGCCCTACAATGAGCAGTTCTTC. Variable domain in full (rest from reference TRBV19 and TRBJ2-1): DGGITQSPKYLFRKEGQNVTLSCEQNLNHDAMYWYRQDPGQGLRLIYYSQIVNDFQKGDIAEGYSVSREKKESFPLTVTSAQKNPTAFYLCATSLGYLPYNEQFFGPGTRLTVL.

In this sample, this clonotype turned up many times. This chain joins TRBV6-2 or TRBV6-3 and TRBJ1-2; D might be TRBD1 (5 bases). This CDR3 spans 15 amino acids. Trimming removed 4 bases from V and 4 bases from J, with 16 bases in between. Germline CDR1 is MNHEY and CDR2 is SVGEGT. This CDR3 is CASSSGAAELYGYTF. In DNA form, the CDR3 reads TGTGCCAGCAGTTCCGGGGCCGCGGAACTCTATGGCTACACCTTC.

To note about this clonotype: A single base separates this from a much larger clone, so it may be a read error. The CDR3 nucleotides are TGTACCAGTAGTAACCAAGACGCAACTAATGAAAAACTGTTTTTT. Translated, it gives CTSSNQDATNEKLFF. V is TRBV19 and J is TRBJ1-4; D is undetermined. Germline V CDR1 and CDR2: LNHDA, SQIVND (reference sequence). The CDR3 consists of 15 residues.

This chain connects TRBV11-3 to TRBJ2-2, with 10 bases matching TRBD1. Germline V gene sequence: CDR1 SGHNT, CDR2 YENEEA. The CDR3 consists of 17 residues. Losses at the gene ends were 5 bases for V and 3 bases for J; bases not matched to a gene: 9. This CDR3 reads CASSTPGTGVHTGELFF. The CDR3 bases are TGTGCCAGCAGCACCCCGGGGACAGGGGTTCACACCGGGGAGCTGTTTTTT. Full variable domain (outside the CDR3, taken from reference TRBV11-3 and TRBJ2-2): EAGVVQSPRYKIIEKKQPVAFWCNPISGHNTLYWYLQNLGQGPELLIRYENEEAVDDSQLPKDRFSAERLKGVDSTLKIQPAELGDSAVYLCASSTPGTGVHTGELFFGEGSRLTVL.

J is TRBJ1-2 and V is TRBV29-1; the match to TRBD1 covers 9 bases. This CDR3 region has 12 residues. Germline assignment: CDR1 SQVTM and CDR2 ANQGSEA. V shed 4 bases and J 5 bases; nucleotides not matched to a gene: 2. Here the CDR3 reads CSVGTGEYGYTF. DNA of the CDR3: TGCAGCGTTGGGACAGGGGAATATGGCTACACCTTC.

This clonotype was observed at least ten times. The CDR3 here is CASSLLYNEQFF. In nucleotides, the CDR3 is TGCGCCAGCAGCCTCCTGTACAATGAGCAGTTCTTC. J is TRBJ2-1 and V is TRBV5-1; D is undetermined. V was trimmed by 4 bases and J by 4 bases, leaving 6 bases between them. Germline V CDR1 and CDR2: SGHRS, YFSETQ. This CDR3 spans 12 amino acids.

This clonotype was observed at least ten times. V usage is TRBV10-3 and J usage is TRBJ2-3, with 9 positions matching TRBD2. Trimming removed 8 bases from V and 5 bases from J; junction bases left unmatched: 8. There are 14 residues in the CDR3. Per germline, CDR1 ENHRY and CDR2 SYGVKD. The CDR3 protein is CAIGISGSQDTQYF. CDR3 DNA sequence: TGTGCCATCGGTATTAGCGGGAGTCAAGATACGCAGTATTTT.

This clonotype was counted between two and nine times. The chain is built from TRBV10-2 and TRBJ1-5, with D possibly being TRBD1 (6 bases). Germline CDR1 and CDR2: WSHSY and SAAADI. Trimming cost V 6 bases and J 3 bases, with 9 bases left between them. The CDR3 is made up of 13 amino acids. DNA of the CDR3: TGCGCCAGCAGCTGGGACATCAATCAGCCCCAGCATTTT. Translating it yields CASSWDINQPQHF.

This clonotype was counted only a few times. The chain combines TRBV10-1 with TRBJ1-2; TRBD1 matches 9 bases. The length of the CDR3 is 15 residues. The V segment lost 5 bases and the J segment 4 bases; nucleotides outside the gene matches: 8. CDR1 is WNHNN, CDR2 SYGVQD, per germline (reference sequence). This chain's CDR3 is CASSPGQGVSYGYTF. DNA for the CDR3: TGCGCCAGCAGTCCGGGACAGGGCGTTAGCTATGGCTACACCTTC.

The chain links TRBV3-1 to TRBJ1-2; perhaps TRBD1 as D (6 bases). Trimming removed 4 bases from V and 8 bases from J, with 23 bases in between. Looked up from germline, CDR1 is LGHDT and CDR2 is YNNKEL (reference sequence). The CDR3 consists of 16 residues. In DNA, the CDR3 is TGTGCCAGCAGCCCGCTCTCTTCGACAGGCCAAAAGGGCTACACCTTC. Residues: CASSPLSSTGQKGYTF.

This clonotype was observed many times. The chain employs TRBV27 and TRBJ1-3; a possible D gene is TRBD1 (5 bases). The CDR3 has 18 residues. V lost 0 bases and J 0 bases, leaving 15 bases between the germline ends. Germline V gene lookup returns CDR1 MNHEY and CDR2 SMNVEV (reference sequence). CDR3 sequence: CASSLSRDAYRSGNTIYF. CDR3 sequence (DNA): TGTGCCAGCAGTTTATCAAGGGACGCTTACCGCTCTGGAAACACCATATATTTT.

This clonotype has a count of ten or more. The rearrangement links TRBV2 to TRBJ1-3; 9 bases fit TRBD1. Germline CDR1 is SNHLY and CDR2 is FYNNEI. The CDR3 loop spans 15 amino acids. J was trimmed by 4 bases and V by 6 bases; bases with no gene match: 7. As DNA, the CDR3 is TGTGCCAGCAGGATCGTGACAGGGGGAGGAAACACCATATATTTT. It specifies CASRIVTGGGNTIYF.

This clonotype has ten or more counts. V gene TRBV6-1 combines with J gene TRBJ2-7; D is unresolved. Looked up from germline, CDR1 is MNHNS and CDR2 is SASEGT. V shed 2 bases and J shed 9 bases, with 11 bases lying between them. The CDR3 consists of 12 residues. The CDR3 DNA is TGTGCCAGCAGTGAACTAGTCTCGCCGCAGTACGTC. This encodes CASSELVSPQYV.

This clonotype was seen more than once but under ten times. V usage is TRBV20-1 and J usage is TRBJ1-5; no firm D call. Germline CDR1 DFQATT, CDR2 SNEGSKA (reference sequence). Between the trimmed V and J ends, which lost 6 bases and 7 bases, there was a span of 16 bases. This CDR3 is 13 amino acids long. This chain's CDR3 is CSATGSNKQPQHF. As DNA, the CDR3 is TGCAGTGCAACCGGCTCCAATAAGCAGCCCCAGCATTTT.